Listed here is a single TCR beta chain. Its matching antigen is unknown. Trimming stripped 4 bases from V and 2 bases from J, with 12 bases between. The CDR3 has 14 amino acids. CDR1 and CDR2 from the germline V gene are SGHRS and YFSETQ. Assay used: immunoSEQ multiplex PCR; TCRdb lists only in-frame clones, some missing. This table holds 25,000 to 35,000 clones, about 74% found once. This entry belongs to a study of vaccination effects on CD4 cells after COVID-19. About the study: Post-vaccine specimens were collected at a median of 72 days following the second dose. Study findings and constraints: The study had few convalescent patients and no early post-infection timepoints. At late timepoints after vaccination, vaccine- and infection-induced clones shrank markedly.

Pools of viral peptides were used by the ViraFEST assay to expand antigen-specific CD4+ T cells ahead of sequencing. CD4+ T cells were isolated after around ten days of culture. Participants were given two doses of BNT162b2 or mRNA-1273 vaccine. Nucleocapsid antibodies were negative in the vaccine recipients, who had never had SARS-CoV-2 infection. Sequenced here: CD4+ T cells from PBMCs cultured with HCoV-OC43 spike peptides, sampled after COVID-19 vaccination. Specified subset: HCoV-OC43 spike overlapping peptide pool stimulation. V and J are TRBV5-1 and TRBJ2-5; D gene unclear. The TCR originated in a human donor who received a COVID-19 vaccine. The CDR3 reads CASSLGSGQETQYF. The CDR3 DNA sequence: TGCGCCAGCAGCCTGGGGTCCGGGCAAGAGACCCAGTACTTC.